This entry concerns a single T cell receptor (beta chain). The antigen remains undetermined. This sample stems from a study of T cell repertoires in cytomegalovirus infection. The study, taken as a whole, reports: Pooled public TCR beta family frequency picked out CMV carriers with the relevant HLA. CMV-specific HLA-C-restricted TCR beta clonotypes dominated the ex vivo response.

TCRdb redid the calling of the reads with MiXCR, one entry per CDR3 protein. The sample has approximately 97,000 distinct CDR3 sequences; 16% are singletons. CDR3 size: 14 residues. The germline V and J ends were trimmed by 6 bases and 3 bases, with 14 bases remaining between them. The germline gives CDR1 DFQATT, CDR2 SNEGSKA (reference sequence). The sequence derives from a human donor in good health (CMV status not recorded). Some clones in this sample may be carry-over from other donors' samples. Sequencing was carried out using PBMCs. This chain uses TRBV20-1 with TRBJ2-2; weak D call: TRBD1 (5 bases). The CDR3 spells CSAPRGDYTGELFF. The DNA for the CDR3 is TGCAGTGCCCCTAGGGGCGACTACACCGGGGAGCTGTTTTTT.